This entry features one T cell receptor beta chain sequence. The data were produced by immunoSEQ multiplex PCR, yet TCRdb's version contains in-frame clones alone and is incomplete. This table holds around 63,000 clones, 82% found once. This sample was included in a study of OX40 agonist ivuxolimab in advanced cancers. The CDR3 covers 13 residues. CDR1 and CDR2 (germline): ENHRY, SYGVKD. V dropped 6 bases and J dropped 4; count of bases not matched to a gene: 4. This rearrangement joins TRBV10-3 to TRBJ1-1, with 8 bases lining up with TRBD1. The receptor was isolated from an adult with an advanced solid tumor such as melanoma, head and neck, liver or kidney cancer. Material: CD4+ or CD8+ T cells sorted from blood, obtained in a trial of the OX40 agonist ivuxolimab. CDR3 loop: CAISADRGTEAFF. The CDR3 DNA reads TGTGCCATCAGCGCCGACAGGGGCACTGAAGCTTTCTTT.